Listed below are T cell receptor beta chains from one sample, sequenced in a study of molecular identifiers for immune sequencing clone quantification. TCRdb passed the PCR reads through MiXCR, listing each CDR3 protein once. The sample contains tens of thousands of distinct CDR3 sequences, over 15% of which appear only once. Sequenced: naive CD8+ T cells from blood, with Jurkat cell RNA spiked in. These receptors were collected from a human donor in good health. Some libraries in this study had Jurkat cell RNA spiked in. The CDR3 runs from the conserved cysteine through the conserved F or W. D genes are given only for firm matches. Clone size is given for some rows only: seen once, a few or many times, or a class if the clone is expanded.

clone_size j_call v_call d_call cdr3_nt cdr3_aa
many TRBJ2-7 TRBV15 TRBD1 TGTGCCACCAGCGGGGGACATATACAGGGGAACTACGAGCAGTACTTC CATSGGHIQGNYEQYF
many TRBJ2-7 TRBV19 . TGTGCCAGTAGTATAGGAACGCGGAACGAGCAGTACTTC CASSIGTRNEQYF
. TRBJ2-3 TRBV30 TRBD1 TGTGCCTGGCTCAATAGCCCGGGACAGCTTACAGATACGCAGTATTTT CAWLNSPGQLTDTQYF
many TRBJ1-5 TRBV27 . TGTGCCAGCAGTCCCGGACAGCACAATCAGCCCCAGCATTTT CASSPGQHNQPQHF
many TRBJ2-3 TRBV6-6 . TGTGCCAGCAGTTACACAGGGTCAGATACGCAGTATTTT CASSYTGSDTQYF
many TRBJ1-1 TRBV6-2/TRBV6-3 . TGTGCCAGCACCGCAGACCCGAACACTGAAGCTTTCTTT CASTADPNTEAFF
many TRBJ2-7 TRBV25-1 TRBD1 TGTGCCAGCAGTGACCAAAAACGACAGGGATCTTACGAGCAGTACTTC CASSDQKRQGSYEQYF
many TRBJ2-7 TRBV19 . TGTGCCAGTAGTATTCTTGGTGGTCCGGTCTACGAGCAGTACTTC CASSILGGPVYEQYF
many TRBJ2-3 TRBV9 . TGTGCCAGCAGCGTAGAGGGGGTTCAGTCGGATACGCAGTATTTT CASSVEGVQSDTQYF
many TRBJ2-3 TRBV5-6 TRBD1 TGTGCCAGCAGCTTGATGGGACAGCCCACAGATACGCAGTATTTT CASSLMGQPTDTQYF
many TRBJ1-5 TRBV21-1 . TGTGCCAGCAGCAAATCCACGCCCGTAACAGATAGCAATCAGCCCCAGCATTTT CASSKSTPVTDSNQPQHF
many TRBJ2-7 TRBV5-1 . TGCGCCAGCAGCCTCCAGGGTTACGAGCAGTACTTC CASSLQGYEQYF
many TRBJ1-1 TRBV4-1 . TGCGCCAGCAGCCAGATGTTAGCCATGAACACTGAAGCTTTCTTT CASSQMLAMNTEAFF
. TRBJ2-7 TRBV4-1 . TGCGCCAGCAGCCAAGGGGACGAGCAGTACTTC CASSQGDEQYF
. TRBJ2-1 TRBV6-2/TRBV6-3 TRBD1 TGTGCCAGCAGTTCAACGACAGGGTTTTCCAATGAGCAGTTCTTC CASSSTTGFSNEQFF
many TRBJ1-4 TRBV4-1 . TGCGCCAGCAGCCCATCAAGGGACAAAAGTGAAAAACTGTTTTTT CASSPSRDKSEKLFF
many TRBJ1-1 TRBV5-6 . TGTGCCAGCAGCGGAAGCCGGGACATAAGCACTGAAGCTTTCTTT CASSGSRDISTEAFF
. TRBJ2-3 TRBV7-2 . TGTGCCAGCAGCTTAGGGGCAGTTAAGTATTTT CASSLGAVKYF
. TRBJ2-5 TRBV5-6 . TGTGCCAGCAGCTTGGTCAGGGGTTTTACGAAGACCCAGCACTTC CASSLVRGFTKTQHF
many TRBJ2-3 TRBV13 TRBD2 TGTGCCAGCAGCCTGGGGCTAGCGGGGGCAGATACGCAGTATTTT CASSLGLAGADTQYF
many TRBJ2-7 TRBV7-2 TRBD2 TGTGCCAGCAGCTTAGGGGTTCTAGCGGCCTACGAGCAGTACTTC CASSLGVLAAYEQYF
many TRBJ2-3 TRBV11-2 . TGTGCCAGCAGCTTAGTGGACACCAGGGATACGCAGTATTTT CASSLVDTRDTQYF
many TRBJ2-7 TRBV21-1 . TGTGCCAGCAGCAAATGTGCGGGAGGGCCGGCCTACGAGCAGTACTTC CASSKCAGGPAYEQYF
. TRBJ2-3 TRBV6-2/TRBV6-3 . TGTGCCAGCAGTTCAGAACAACTAGATACGCAGTATTTT CASSSEQLDTQYF
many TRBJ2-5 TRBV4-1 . TGCGCCAGCAGCCCCGTTGCCGAAGAGACCCAGTACTTC CASSPVAEETQYF
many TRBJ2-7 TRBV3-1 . TGTGCCAGCAGCTCCACCTACGAGCAGTACTTC CASSSTYEQYF
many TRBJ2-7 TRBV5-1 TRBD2 TGCGCCAGCAGCTTCGGACCGGGGGGAGATAACGAGCAGTACTTC CASSFGPGGDNEQYF
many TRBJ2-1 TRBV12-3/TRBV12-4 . TGTGCCAGCAGTCCTTATTCTGGGACTTACAATGAGCAGTTCTTC CASSPYSGTYNEQFF
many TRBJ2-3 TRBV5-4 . TGTGCCAGCAGCTTTAGTTCGAACACAGATACGCAGTATTTT CASSFSSNTDTQYF
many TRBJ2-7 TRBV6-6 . TGTGCCAGCAGTTACGGGGAGCAGTACTTC CASSYGEQYF
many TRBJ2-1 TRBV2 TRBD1 TGTGCCCAAGGTCGGACAGGGGGGGACAATGAGCAGTTCTTC CAQGRTGGDNEQFF
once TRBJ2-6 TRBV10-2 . TGCGCCAGCAGTGTGGAAGGCCCCTCTGGGGCCAACGTCCTGACTTTC CASSVEGPSGANVLTF
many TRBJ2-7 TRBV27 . TGTGCCAGCAGTTTCCGTTCCGGCCACGAGCAGTACTTC CASSFRSGHEQYF
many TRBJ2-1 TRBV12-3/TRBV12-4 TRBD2 TGTGCCAGCAGCCGCGGCTGGGGAGCGGGGCTCGGCAATGAGCAGTTCTTC CASSRGWGAGLGNEQFF
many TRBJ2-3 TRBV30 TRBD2 TGTGCCTGGAGTGTGACGGGGGGGCCGGGGGATACGCAGTATTTT CAWSVTGGPGDTQYF
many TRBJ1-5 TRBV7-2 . TGTGCCAGCAGTCCCTGGGATTTCCAGCCCCAGCATTTT CASSPWDFQPQHF
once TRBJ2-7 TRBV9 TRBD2 TGTGCCAGCAGCTACGGACTAGCGGAGGCCTACGAGCAGTACTTC CASSYGLAEAYEQYF
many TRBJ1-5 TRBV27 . TGTGCCAGCAGTTTGGCAGGGTGGATTCAGCCCCAGCATTTT CASSLAGWIQPQHF
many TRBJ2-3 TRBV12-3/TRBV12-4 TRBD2 TGTGCCAGCAGACAACCCCTTTTAGAGGCGGGGGAGCACACAGATACGCAGTATTTT CASRQPLLEAGEHTDTQYF
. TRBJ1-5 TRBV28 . TGTGCCAGCAGTTTGGACCGGGATTTGAATCAGCCCCAGCATTTT CASSLDRDLNQPQHF
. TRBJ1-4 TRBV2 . TGTGCCAGCAGTGAACGGCGGGACGGCCGGGGTGAAAAACCGTTTTTT CASSERRDGRGEKPFF